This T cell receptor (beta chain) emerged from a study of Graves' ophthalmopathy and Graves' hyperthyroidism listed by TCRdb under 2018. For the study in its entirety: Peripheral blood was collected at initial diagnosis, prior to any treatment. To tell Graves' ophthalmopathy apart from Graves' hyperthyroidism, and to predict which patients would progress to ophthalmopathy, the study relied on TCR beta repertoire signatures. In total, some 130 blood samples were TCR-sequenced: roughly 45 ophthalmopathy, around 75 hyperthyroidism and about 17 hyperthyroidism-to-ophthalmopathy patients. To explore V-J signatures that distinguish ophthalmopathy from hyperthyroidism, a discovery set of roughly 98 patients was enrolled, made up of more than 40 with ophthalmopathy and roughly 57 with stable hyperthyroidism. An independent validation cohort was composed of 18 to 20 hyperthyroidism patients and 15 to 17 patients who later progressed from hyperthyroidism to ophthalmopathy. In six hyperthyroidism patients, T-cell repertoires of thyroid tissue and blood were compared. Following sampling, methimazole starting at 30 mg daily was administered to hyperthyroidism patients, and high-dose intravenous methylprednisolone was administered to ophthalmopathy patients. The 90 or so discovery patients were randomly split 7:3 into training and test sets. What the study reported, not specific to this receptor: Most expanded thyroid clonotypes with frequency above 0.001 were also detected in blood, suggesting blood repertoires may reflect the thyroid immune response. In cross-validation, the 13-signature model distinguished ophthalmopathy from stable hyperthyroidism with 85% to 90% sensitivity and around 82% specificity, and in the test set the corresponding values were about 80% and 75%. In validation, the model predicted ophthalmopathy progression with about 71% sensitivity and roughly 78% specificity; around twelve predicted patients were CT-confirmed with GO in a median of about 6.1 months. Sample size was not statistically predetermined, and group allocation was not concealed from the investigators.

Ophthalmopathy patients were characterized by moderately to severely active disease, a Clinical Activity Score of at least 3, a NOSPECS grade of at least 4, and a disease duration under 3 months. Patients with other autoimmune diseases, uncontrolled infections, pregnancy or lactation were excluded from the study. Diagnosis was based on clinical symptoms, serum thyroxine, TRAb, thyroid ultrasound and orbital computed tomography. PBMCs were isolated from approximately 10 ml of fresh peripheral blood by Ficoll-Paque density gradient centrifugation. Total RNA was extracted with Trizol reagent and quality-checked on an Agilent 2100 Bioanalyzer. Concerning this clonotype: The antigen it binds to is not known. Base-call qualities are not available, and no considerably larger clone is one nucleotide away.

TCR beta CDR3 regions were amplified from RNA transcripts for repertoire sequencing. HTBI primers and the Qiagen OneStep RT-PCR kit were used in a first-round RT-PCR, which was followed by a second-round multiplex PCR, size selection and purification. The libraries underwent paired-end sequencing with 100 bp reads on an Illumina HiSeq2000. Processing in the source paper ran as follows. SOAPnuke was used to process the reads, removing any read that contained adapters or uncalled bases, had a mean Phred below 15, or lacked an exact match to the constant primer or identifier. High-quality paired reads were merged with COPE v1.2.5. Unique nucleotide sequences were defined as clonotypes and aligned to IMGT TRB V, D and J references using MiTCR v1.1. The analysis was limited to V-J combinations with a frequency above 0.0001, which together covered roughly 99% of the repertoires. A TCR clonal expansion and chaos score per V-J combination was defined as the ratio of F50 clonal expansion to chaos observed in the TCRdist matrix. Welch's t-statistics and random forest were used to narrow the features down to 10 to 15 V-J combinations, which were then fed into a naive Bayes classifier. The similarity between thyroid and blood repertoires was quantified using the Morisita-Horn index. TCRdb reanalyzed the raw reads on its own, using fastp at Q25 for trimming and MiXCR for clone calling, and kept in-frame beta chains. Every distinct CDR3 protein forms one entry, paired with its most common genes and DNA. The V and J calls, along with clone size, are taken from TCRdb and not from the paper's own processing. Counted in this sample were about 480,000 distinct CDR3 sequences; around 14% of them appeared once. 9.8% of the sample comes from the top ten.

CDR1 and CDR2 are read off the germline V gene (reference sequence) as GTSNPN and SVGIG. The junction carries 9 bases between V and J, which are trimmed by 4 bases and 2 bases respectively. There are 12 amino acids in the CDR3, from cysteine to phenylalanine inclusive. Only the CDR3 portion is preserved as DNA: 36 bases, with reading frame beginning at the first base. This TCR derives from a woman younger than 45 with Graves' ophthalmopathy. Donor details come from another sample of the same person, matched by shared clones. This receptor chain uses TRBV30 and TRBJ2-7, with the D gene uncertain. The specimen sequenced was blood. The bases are TGTGCCTGGACAGCCAACACCTACGAGCAGTACTTC. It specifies CAWTANTYEQYF.